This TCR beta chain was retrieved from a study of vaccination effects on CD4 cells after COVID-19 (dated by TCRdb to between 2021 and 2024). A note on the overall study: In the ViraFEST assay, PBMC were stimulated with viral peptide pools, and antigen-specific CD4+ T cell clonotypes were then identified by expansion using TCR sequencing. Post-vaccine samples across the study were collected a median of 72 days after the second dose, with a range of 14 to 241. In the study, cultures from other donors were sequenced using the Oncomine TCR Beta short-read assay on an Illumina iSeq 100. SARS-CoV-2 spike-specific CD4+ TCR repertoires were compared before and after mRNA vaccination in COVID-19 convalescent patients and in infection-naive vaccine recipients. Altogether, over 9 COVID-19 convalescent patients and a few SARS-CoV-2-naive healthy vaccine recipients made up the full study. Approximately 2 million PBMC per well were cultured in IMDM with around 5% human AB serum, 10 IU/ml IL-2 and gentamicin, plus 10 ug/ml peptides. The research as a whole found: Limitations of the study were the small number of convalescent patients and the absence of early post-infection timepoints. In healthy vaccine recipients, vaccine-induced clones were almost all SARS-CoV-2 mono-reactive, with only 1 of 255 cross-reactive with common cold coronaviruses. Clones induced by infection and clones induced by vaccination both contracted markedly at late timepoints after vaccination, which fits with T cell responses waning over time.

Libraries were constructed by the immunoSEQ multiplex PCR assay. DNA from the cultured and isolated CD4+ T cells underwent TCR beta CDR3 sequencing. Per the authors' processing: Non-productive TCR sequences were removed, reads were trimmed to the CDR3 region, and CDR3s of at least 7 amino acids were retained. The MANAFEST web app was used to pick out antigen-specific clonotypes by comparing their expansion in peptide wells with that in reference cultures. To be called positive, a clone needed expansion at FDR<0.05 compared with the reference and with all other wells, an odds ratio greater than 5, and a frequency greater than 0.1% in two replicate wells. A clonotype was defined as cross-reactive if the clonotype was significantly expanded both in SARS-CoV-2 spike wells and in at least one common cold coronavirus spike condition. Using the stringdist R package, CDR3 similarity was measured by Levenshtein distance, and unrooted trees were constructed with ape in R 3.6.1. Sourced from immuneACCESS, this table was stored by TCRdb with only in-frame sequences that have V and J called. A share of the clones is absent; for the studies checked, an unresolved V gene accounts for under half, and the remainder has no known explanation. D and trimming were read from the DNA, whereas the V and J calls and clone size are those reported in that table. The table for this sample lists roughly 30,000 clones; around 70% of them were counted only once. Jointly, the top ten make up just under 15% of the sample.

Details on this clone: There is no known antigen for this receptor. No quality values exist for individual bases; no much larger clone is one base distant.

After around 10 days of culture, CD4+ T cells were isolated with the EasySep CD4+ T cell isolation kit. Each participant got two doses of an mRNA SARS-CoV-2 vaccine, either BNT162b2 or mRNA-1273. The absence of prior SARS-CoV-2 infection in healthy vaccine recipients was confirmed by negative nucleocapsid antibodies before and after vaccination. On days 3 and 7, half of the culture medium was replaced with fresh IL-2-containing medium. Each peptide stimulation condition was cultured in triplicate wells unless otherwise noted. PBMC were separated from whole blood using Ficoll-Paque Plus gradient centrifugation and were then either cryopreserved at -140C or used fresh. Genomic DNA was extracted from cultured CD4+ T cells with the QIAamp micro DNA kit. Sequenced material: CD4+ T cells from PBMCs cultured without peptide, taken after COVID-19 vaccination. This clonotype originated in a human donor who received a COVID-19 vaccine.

The sequenced DNA: TGCGCCAGCAGCCCCGTCCGCGCCTACGAGCAGTACTTC. This gives the protein CASSPVRAYEQYF. The sequence links TRBV5-1 to TRBJ2-7; the D gene identity is not certain. V loses 4 bases, J loses 2 bases, and the germline ends lie 10 bases apart. The CDR3 sequence holds 13 residues, the cysteine and phenylalanine included. Of all the DNA, just the CDR3 is kept, 39 bases in frame from base 1. The germline V gene supplies CDR1 SGHRS and CDR2 YFSETQ.